The clone carrying this TCR beta chain was seen a handful of times. Using its own MiXCR run on the RT-PCR reads, TCRdb lists one record per CDR3 protein. The data show about 700,000 distinct CDR3 sequences, with more than 13% seen just once and roughly 3.9% held by the top ten. The CDR3 spans 14 residues. Germline V gene data show CDR1 as LNHNV and CDR2 as YYDKDF (reference sequence). Losses at the gene ends were 0 bases for V and 7 bases for J; bases not matched to a gene: 6. The sequenced material came from memory CD4+ T cells from blood. The TCR originated in a female donor in good health, serving as a healthy control. The chain uses TRBV15 and TRBJ2-7, with 7 bases aligning to TRBD2. CDR3: CATSRDRLAREQYF. The CDR3 nucleotides are TGTGCCACCAGCAGAGATCGACTAGCAAGGGAGCAGTACTTC. Filled out from reference TRBV15 and TRBJ2-7, the complete variable domain reads DAMVIQNPRYQVTQFGKPVTLSCSQTLNHNVMYWYQQKSSQAPKLLFHYYDKDFNNEADTPDNFQSRRPNTSFCFLDIRSPGLGDTAMYLCATSRDRLAREQYFGPGTRLTVT.